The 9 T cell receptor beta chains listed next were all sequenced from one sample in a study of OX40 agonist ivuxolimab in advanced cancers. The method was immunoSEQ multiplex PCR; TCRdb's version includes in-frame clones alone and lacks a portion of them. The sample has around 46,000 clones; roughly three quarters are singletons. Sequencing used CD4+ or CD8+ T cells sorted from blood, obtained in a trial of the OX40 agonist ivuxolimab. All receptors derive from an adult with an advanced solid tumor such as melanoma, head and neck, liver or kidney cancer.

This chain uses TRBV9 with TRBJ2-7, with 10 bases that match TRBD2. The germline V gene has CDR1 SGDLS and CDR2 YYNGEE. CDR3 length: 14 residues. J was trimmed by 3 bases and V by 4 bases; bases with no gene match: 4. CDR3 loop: CASSSSGSGYEQYF. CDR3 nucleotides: TGTGCCAGCAGCTCTAGCGGGAGCGGCTACGAGCAGTACTTC.

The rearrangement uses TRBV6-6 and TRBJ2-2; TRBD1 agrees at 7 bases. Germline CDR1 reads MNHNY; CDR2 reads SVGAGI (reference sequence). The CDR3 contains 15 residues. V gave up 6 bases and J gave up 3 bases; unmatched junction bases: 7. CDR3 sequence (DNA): TGTGCCAGCAGCCTACGACAGGGAGACACCGGGGAGCTGTTTTTT. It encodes CASSLRQGDTGELFF.

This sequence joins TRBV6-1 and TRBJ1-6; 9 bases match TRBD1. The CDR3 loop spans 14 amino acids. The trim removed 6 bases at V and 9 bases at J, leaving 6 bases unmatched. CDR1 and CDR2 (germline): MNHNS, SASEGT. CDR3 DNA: TGTGCCAGCAGCCCGGGACAGGGTTTTTCACCCCTCCACTTT. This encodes CASSPGQGFSPLHF.

The CDR3 bases are TGTGCCAGCAGCTTATCGGGTCCCACTGAAGCTTTCTTT. It codes for CASSLSGPTEAFF. The rearrangement uses TRBV7-9 and TRBJ1-1; D not resolved. CDR3 length: 13 residues. Germline lookup yields CDR1 SEHNR and CDR2 FQNEAQ (reference sequence). Deletions cut 2 bases from V and 4 bases from J, with 8 bases between. The full variable domain, completed using reference TRBV7-9 and TRBJ1-1, is DTGVSQNPRHKITKRGQNVTFRCDPISEHNRLYWYRQTLGQGPEFLTYFQNEAQLEKSRLLSDRFSAERPKGSFSTLEIQRTEQGDSAMYLCASSLSGPTEAFFGQGTRLTVV.

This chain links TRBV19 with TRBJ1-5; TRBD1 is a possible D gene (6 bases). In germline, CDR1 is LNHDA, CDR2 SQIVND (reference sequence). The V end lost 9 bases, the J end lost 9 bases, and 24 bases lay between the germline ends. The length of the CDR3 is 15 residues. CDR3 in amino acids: CARGANPTVVVPQHF. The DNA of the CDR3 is TGTGCCAGGGGGGCCAACCCGACGGTCGTAGTGCCCCAGCATTTT.

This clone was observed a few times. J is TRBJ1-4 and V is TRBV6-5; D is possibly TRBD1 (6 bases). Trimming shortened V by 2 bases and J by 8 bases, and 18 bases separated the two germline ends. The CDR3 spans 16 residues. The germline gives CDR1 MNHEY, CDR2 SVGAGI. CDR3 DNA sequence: TGTGCCAGCAGTTACGGGGCGGGGGCGCGGGGGGAAAAACTGTTTTTT. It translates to CASSYGAGARGEKLFF.

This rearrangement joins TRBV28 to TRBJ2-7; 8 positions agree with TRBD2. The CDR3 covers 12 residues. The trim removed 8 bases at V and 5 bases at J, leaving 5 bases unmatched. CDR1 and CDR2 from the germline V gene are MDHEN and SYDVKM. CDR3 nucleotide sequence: TGTGCCAGCCGCGGGGGGTTCGACGAGCAGTACTTC. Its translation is CASRGGFDEQYF.

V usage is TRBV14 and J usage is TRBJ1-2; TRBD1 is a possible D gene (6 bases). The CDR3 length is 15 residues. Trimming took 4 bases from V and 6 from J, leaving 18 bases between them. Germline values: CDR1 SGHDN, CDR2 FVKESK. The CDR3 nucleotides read TGTGCCAGCAGCCCAACCGGGGGGCGGTGGAATGGCTACACCTTC. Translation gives CASSPTGGRWNGYTF.

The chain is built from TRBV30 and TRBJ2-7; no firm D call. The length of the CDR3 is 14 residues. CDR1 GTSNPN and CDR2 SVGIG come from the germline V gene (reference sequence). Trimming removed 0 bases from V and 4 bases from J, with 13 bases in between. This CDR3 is CAWSVRRTYYEQYF. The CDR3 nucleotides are TGTGCCTGGAGTGTAAGGCGGACCTATTACGAGCAGTACTTC.